A single sample is the source of the 3 T cell receptor beta chains below, sequenced in a study of Graves' ophthalmopathy and Graves' hyperthyroidism. Transcripts of RNA were the source for amplifying TCR beta CDR3 regions. HTBI primers were employed in first-round RT-PCR, then a second-round multiplex PCR followed. TCRdb redid the calling of the multiplex PCR reads with MiXCR, one entry per CDR3 protein. The repertoire holds a few hundred thousand distinct CDR3 sequences, with roughly 15% as singletons. The sequenced sample was peripheral blood. The origin of the receptors is an adult woman with stable Graves' hyperthyroidism.

This clonotype was recorded at least ten times. The chain recombines TRBV20-1 with TRBJ1-5; D remains ambiguous. The germline V gene has CDR1 DFQATT and CDR2 SNEGSKA (reference sequence). V lost 0 bases, J lost 11 bases, and 11 bases lay in between. This CDR3 is 12 amino acids long. CDR3 nucleotide sequence: TGCAGTGCTAGAGATGACGGGGAAGCCCAGCATTTT. Translating it yields CSARDDGEAQHF.

The CDR3: CASSFGHNTEAFF. DNA of the CDR3: TGTGCCAGCAGCTTTGGGCATAACACTGAAGCTTTCTTT. V usage is TRBV9 and J usage is TRBJ1-1; D call uncertain. V was trimmed by 4 bases and J by 2 bases, leaving 9 bases between them. The V gene's germline CDR1 is SGDLS and CDR2 YYNGEE. The CDR3 totals 13 residues.

Concerning this clonotype: This could be a read error, since a much larger clone is one nucleotide away. This rearrangement joins TRBV20-1 to TRBJ2-5, with a tentative D call TRBD2 (6 bases). Germline V lookup: CDR1 DFQATT, CDR2 SNEGSKA (reference sequence). The CDR3 runs to 14 residues. The CDR3 here is CSATGTDPQETKYF. In DNA, the CDR3 is TGCAGTGCGACCGGGACTGATCCTCAAGAGACCAAGTACTTC.